This T cell receptor (beta chain) was sequenced in a study of Tregs in tolerant kidney transplant recipients. To note about this clone: The target antigen is unknown.

Study outcomes and limitations: Expanding Tregs on activated donor B cells appeared to best identify donor-specific TCRbeta clones. Few patients were studied, so findings need validation in larger groups.

Assay: immunoSEQ multiplex PCR; the TCRdb copy retains only in-frame clones and omits some. The sample contains fewer than 20,000 clones, nearly 55% of which appear only once. FACS sorting followed an approximately 6-day coculture of CFSE-labeled recipient PBMCs with irradiated graft donor PBMCs. The TCR sequence derives from a human patient who received a combined kidney and bone marrow transplant. Sequences were derived from CD4+ T cells from blood cultured with allogeneic cells, sampled before the transplant.

The chain's CDR3 is CASSRPSTGEGEQYF. The DNA for the CDR3 is TGTGCCAGCAGTCGCCCGTCGACAGGGGAAGGCGAGCAGTACTTC. The chain recombines TRBV28 with TRBJ2-7; TRBD1 matches at 8 bases. Per germline, CDR1 MDHEN and CDR2 SYDVKM. The CDR3 length is 15 residues. V shed 5 bases and J 6 bases; nucleotides not matched to a gene: 12.